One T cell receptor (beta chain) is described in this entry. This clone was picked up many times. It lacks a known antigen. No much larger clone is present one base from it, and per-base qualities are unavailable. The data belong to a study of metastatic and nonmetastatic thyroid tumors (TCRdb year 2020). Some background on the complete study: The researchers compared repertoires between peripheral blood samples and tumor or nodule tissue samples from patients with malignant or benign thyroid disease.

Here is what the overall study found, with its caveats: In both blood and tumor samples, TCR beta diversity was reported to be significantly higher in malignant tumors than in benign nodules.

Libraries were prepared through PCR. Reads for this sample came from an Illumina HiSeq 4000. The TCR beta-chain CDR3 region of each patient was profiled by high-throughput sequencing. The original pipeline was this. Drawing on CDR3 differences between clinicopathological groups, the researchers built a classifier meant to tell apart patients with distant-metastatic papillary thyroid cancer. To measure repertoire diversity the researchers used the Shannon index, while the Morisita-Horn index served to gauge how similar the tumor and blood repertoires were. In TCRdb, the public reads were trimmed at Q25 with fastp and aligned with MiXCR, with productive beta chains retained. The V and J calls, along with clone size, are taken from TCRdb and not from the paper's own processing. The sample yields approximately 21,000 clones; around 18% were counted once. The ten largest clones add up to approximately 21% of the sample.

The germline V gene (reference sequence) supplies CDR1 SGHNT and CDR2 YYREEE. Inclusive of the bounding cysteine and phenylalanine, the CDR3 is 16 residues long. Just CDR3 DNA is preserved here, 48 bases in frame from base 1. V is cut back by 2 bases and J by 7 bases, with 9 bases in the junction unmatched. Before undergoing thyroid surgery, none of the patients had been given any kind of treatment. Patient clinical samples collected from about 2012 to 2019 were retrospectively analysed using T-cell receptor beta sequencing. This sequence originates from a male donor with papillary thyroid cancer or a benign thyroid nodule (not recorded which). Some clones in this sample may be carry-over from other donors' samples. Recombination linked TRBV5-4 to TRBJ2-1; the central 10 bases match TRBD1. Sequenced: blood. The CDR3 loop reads CASSFASTGGSNEQFF. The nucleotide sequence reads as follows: TGTGCCAGCAGCTTCGCGTCGACAGGGGGCTCGAATGAGCAGTTCTTC.